This TCR beta chain was sequenced for a study of beta chain features in type 1 diabetes. cDNA synthesis used the whole RNA isolate, giving expressed TCRB sequences. Clones were sequenced by immunoSEQ multiplex PCR, and TCRdb holds only the in-frame ones, with some missing. The table includes a few hundred thousand clones, about 13% detected once. Naive, central memory, regulatory and stem cell-like memory cells within the CD4+ compartment were sorted using CD45RO/CCR7/CD25/CD127/CD95/CD27. The V end was cut by 2 bases, the J end by 5 bases, with 6 bases between. The CDR3 consists of 13 residues. Germline lookup yields CDR1 LGHNA and CDR2 YNFKEQ. Note on this clone: Its antigen remains unidentified.

Study conclusions and caveats: Across all four CD4+ subsets, people with type 1 diabetes showed modestly shorter TCRB CDR3s.

The receptor's source is a woman younger than 35 with type 1 diabetes. The sequenced sample consisted of naive CD4+ T cells from blood. The genes are TRBV4-2 and TRBJ2-2; D not certain. The CDR3, as DNA: TGTGCCAGCAGCCAATCCGGGACCGGGGAGCTGTTTTTT. Its translation is CASSQSGTGELFF.